This TCR beta chain is from a study of T cell repertoires in cytomegalovirus infection. As for the study in general: Alongside well-studied HLA-B-restricted CMV epitopes, recently identified HLA-C-restricted CMV epitopes were also used. Matching HLA type, along with CMV infection, was indicated by public TCR beta signatures.

Study-level points and caveats: Clonotypes of TCR beta that were HLA-C-restricted and CMV-specific dominated the ex vivo response. Identification of carriers of CMV plus the relevant HLA was performed using cumulative public TCR beta family frequency.

CDR1 and CDR2 from the germline V gene are MDHEN and SYDVKM. The CDR3 totals 15 residues. In regard to this clonotype: The antigen remains unidentified. Being one base from a much bigger clone, this may be a read error.

TCRdb reprocessed the reads with MiXCR, giving one entry per CDR3 protein. The table records some 480,000 distinct CDR3 sequences, 30% to 35% of them present only once. The sequence derives from a human donor in good health (CMV status not recorded). Some clones in this sample may be carry-over from other donors' samples. The chain recombines TRBV28 with TRBJ1-2, with 10 bases lining up with TRBD1. This material consisted of cultured PBMCs, taken from culture after CMV antigen stimulation. CDR3 sequence: CVSRESDRGRYGYTF. DNA for the CDR3: TGTGTCAGCAGGGAATCGGACAGGGGGAGGTATGGCTACACCTTC.